This T cell receptor (beta chain) was recorded in a study of blood T cell repertoires in COVID-19. Study-level background: Material from acute and convalescent COVID-19 was sourced from the United States, Italy and Spain. Sources were T cells, B-cell-depleted T cells, or PBMCs; the material itself was cDNA or gDNA.

Original processing methods: Estimation of nucleated cell counts was performed using reference gene primer amplification. TCRdb's copy holds only in-frame clones and misses some; the assay was immunoSEQ multiplex PCR. Clone size and the V and J calls come from that table; the DNA yielded D and trimming. The sample yields roughly 120,000 clones, roughly 85% seen once. Seattle-derived patients entered the study during active infection and were followed longitudinally. This clone has a handful of counts. This clonotype was obtained from a woman older than 75 with COVID-19, enrolled during active disease. Sequencing was carried out using peripheral blood.

CDR3 loop: CASTPRDRGGNEQFF. CDR3 nucleotides: TGTGCCAGCACCCCGAGGGACAGGGGAGGCAATGAGCAGTTCTTC. V gene TRBV25-1 combines with J gene TRBJ2-1, with 10 bases aligning to TRBD1. The J segment lost 6 bases and the V segment lost 7 bases, leaving 9 bases of the junction unmatched. The CDR3 covers 15 residues. The germline V gene has CDR1 MGHDK and CDR2 SYGVNS.